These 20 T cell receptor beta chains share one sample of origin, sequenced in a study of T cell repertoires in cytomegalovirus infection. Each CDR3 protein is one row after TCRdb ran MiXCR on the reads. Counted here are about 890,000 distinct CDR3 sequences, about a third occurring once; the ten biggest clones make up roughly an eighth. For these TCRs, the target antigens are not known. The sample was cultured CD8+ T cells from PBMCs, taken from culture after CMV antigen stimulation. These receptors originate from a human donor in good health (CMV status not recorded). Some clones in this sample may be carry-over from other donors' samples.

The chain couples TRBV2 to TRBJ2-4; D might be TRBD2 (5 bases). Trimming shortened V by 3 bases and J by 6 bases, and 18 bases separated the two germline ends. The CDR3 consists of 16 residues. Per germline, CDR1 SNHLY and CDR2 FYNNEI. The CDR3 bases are TGTGCCAGCAGTGAGGAAGGGTGGGAAGGGAGAAACATTCAGTACTTC. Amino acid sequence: CASSEEGWEGRNIQYF.

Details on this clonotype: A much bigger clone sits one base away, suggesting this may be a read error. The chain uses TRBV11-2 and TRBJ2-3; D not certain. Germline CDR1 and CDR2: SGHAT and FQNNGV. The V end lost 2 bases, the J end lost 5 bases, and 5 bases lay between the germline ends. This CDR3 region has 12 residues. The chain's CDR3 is CASSLWEDTQYF. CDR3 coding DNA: TGTGCCAGCAGCTTATGGGAAGATACGCAGTATTTT. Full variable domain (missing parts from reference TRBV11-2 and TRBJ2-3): EAGVAQSPRYKIIEKRQSVAFWCNPISGHATLYWYQQILGQGPKLLIQFQNNGVVDDSQLPKDRFSAERLKGVDSTLKIQPAKLEDSAVYLCASSLWEDTQYFGPGTRLTVL.

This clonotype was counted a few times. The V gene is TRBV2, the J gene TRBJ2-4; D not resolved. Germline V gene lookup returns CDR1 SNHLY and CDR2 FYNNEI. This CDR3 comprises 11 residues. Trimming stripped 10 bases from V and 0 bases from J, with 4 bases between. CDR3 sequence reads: CATLAKNIQYF. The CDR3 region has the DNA TGTGCCACCTTAGCCAAAAACATTCAGTACTTC.

The CDR3 sequence is CASSYGLDGGYTF. DNA for the CDR3: TGTGCCAGCAGTTACGGGCTGGACGGCGGCTACACCTTC. The rearrangement joins TRBV6-6 to TRBJ1-2; D gene unclear. The V and J ends lost 2 bases and 8 bases respectively, with 12 bases between them. CDR1 MNHNY and CDR2 SVGAGI come from the germline V gene (reference sequence). The CDR3 loop spans 13 amino acids.

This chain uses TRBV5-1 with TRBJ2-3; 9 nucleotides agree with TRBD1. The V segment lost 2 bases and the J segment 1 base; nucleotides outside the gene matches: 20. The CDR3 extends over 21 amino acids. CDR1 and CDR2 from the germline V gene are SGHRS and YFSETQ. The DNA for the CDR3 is TGCGCCAGCAGCTTTGTACCCCGGACAGGGGAAAGAAATAGTGGCACAGATACGCAGTATTTT. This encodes CASSFVPRTGERNSGTDTQYF.

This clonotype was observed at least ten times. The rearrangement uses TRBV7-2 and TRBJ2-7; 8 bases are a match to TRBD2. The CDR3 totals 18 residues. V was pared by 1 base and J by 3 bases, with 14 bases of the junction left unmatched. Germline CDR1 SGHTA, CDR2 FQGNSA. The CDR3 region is CASSLGPPKLADLYEQYF. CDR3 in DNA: TGTGCCAGCAGCTTAGGCCCCCCGAAACTAGCGGATCTCTACGAGCAGTACTTC.

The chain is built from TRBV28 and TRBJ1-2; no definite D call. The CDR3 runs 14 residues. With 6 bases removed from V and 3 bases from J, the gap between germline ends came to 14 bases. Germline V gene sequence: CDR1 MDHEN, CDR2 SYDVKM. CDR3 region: CASSRTVDYYGYTF. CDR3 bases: TGTGCCAGCAGCCGGACGGTTGATTACTATGGCTACACCTTC.

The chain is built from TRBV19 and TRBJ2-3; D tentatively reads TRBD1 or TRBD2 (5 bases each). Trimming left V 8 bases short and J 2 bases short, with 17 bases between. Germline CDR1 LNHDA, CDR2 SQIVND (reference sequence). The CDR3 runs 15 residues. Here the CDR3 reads CASGPRGSPTDTQYF. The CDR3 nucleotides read TGTGCCAGTGGGCCCCGGGGCTCCCCCACAGATACGCAGTATTTT.

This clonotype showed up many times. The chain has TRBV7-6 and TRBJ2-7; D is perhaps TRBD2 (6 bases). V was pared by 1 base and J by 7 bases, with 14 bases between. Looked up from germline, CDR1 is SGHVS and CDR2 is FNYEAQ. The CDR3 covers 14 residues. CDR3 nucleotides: TGTGCCAGCAGCTTAGTCGCCGGGGGTACGGAGCAGTACTTC. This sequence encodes CASSLVAGGTEQYF.

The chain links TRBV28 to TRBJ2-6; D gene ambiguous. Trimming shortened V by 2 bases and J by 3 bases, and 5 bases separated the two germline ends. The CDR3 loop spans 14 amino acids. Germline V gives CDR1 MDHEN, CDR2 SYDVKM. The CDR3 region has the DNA TGTGCCAGCAGTTTAAAGGGTGGGGCCAACGTCCTGACTTTC. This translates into CASSLKGGANVLTF.

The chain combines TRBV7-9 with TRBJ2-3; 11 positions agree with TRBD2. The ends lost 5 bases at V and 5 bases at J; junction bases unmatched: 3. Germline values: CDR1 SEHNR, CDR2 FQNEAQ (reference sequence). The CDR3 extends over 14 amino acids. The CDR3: CASSLTSGGDTQYF. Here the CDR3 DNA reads TGTGCCAGCAGCCTTACTAGCGGGGGAGATACGCAGTATTTT.

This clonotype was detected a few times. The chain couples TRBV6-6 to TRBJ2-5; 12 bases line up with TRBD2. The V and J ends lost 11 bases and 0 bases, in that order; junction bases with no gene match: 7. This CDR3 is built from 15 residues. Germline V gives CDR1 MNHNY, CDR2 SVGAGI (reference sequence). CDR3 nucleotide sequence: TGTGCCGCCAAGACTAGCGGGGGCCACCAAGAGACCCAGTACTTC. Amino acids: CAAKTSGGHQETQYF.

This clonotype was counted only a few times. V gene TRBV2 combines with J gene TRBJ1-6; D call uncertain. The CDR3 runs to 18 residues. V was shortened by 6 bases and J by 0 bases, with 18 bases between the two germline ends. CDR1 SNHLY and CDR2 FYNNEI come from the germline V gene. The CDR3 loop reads CASRNPIILGSYNSPLHF. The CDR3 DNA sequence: TGTGCCAGCAGGAACCCGATTATATTGGGCTCCTATAATTCACCCCTCCACTTT.

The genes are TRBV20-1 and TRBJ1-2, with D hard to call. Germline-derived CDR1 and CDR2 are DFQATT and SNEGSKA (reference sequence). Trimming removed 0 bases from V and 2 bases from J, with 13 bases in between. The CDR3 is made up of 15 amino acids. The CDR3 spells CSARDIRQQNYGYTF. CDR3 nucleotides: TGCAGTGCTAGAGATATTCGCCAGCAAAACTATGGCTACACCTTC.

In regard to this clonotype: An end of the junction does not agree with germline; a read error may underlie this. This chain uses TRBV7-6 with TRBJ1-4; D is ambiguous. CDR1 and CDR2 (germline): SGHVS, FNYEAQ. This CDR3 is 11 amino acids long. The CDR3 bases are TGTGCCAACAGCCCGGGGGAAAAACTGTTTTTT. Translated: CANSPGEKLFF.

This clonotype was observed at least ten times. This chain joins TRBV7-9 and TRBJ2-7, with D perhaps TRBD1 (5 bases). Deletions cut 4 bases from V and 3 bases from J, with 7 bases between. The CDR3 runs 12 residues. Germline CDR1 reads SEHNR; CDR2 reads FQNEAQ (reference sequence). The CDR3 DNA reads TGTGCCAGCAGCTCGACAGACTACGAGCAGTACGTC. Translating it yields CASSSTDYEQYV.

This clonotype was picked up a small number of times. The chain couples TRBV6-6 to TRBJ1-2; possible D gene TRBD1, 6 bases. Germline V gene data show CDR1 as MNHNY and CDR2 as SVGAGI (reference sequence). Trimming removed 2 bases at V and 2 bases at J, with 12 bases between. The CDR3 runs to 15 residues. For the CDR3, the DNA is TGTGCCAGCAGTTACCTACAGGGAGCCAACTATGGCTACACCTTC. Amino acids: CASSYLQGANYGYTF.

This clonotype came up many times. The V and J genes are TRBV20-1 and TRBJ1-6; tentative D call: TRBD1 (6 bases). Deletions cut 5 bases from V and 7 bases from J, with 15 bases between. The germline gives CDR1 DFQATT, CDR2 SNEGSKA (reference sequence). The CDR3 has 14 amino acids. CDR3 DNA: TGCAGTGCTCGGGGGGCAGGGTCGAATTCACCCCTCCACTTT. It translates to CSARGAGSNSPLHF.

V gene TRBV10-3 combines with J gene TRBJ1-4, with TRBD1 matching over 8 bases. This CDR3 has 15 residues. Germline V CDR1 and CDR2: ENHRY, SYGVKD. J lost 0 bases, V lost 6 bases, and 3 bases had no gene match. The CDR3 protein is CAIRGQEATNEKLFF. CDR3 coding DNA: TGTGCCATCAGGGGACAGGAAGCAACTAATGAAAAACTGTTTTTT.

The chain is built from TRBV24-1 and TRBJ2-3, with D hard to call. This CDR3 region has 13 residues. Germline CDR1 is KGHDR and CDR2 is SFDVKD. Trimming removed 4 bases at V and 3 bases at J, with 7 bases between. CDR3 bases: TGTGCCACCAGTGACCCCGCGACAGATACGCAGTATTTT. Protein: CATSDPATDTQYF.